This is a list of T cell receptor beta chains from one sample in a study of blood T cell repertoires in COVID-19. Assay used: immunoSEQ multiplex PCR; TCRdb lists only in-frame clones, some missing. The sample holds about 180,000 clones, approximately 85% seen once. Sequencing was performed on PBMCs or T cells enriched from blood (not recorded which). These receptor sequences come from a woman aged 25 to 39 who had recovered from COVID-19. CDR3s include the opening cysteine and the closing phenylalanine or tryptophan. Each record gives: J gene, D gene, clone size, V gene, CDR3 DNA, CDR3 protein. D genes are given only for firm matches. Not all rows give a size; the values are once, few, many and, for expanded clones, a class.

TRBJ2-7	TRBD1	NA	TRBV5-5	TGTGCCAGCAGCGCCAGGACAGGGGGCTACGAGCAGTACTTC	CASSARTGGYEQYF
TRBJ2-1	NA	NA	TRBV2	TGTGCCAGCAGTGTTTCGGAGTATTTCTGGGACAATAGCTCTGAGTTCTTC	CASSVSEYFWDNSSEFF
TRBJ1-5	TRBD1	NA	TRBV19	TGTGCCAGTAGTATAGATCAGGGGGCCGGACAGCCCCAGCATTTT	CASSIDQGAGQPQHF
TRBJ1-1	NA	few	TRBV7-8	TGTGCCAGCAGCTTAAAGTATGAGGGGAACACTGAAGCTTTCTTT	CASSLKYEGNTEAFF
TRBJ2-2	TRBD2	NA	TRBV14	TGTGCCAGCAGCCAAGATTCCCATCTAGCGGGAGTAGGGGGCACCGGGGAGCTGTTTTTT	CASSQDSHLAGVGGTGELFF
TRBJ1-6	TRBD1	NA	TRBV4-1	TGCGCCAGCAGCCACCTAGGGACAGGGGGCGAAGGGTCACCCCTCCACTTT	CASSHLGTGGEGSPLHF
TRBJ2-1	TRBD1	NA	TRBV2	TGTGCTATAGGACAGGGGGCTGTCAATGAGCAGTTCTTC	CAIGQGAVNEQFF
TRBJ1-4	NA	NA	TRBV27	TGTGCCAGCAGCCTGAAGGGGAACTCCAATGAAAAACTGTTTTTT	CASSLKGNSNEKLFF
TRBJ2-7	NA	NA	TRBV3-1/TRBV3-2	TGTGCCAGCAGCCTTCCGGGTGGGGAGCAGTACTTC	CASSLPGGEQYF
TRBJ2-3	TRBD2	NA	TRBV28	TGTGCCAGCAGTTTCAGGCTAGCGGGAGGGCCCGGGGATACGCAGTATTTT	CASSFRLAGGPGDTQYF
TRBJ2-7	TRBD1	NA	TRBV7-9	TGTGCCAGCAGCTTATTCGAGACAGGGTCCTACGAGCAGTACTTC	CASSLFETGSYEQYF
TRBJ2-2	NA	NA	TRBV7-9	TGTGCCAGCAGCTTAGTTGTCCGCGAGAACACCGGGGAGCTGTTTTTT	CASSLVVRENTGELFF
TRBJ2-7	TRBD1	NA	TRBV30	TGTGCCTGGGCAAGGGGACAGGGGGCGCGAGAGCAGTACTTC	CAWARGQGAREQYF
TRBJ2-6	TRBD1	NA	TRBV14	TGTGCCAGCAGCCAAGAGTATGTGGAGGCAGGGGGCCCGAACCGCTCTGGGGCCAACGTCCTGACTTTC	CASSQEYVEAGGPNRSGANVLTF
TRBJ2-7	NA	once	TRBV12-3/TRBV12-4	TGTGCCAGCAGTTCCGTAGCAACCCACGAGCAGTACTTC	CASSSVATHEQYF
TRBJ1-3	TRBD1	once	TRBV18	TGTGCCAGCTCCCCAGGACAGGGGAGCTCTGGAAACACCATATATTTT	CASSPGQGSSGNTIYF
TRBJ2-1	TRBD1	NA	TRBV27	TGTGCCAGCAGTATGTACCGGGACAGTGCGATCAATGAGCAGTTCTTC	CASSMYRDSAINEQFF
TRBJ1-5	TRBD1	once	TRBV30	TGTGCCTGGAGCGGACAGGGAAATCAGCCCCAGCATTTT	CAWSGQGNQPQHF
TRBJ2-2	TRBD1	NA	TRBV11-3	TGTGCCAGCAGCTTAGAGGGACAGGTGAACACCGGGGAGCTGTTTTTT	CASSLEGQVNTGELFF
TRBJ1-2	NA	NA	TRBV18	TGTGCCAGCTCAGCCGGGACTGACAGTTATGGCTACACCTTC	CASSAGTDSYGYTF
TRBJ1-2	NA	NA	TRBV14	TGTGCCAGCAGCCAAGCGCCAGGGTACTATGGCTACACCTTC	CASSQAPGYYGYTF
TRBJ1-6	NA	NA	TRBV4-1	TGCGCCAGCAGCCAAGACGGTGGGAGGACGGCCAATTCACCCCTCCACTTT	CASSQDGGRTANSPLHF
TRBJ1-1	NA	NA	TRBV12-3/TRBV12-4	TGTGCCAGCAGGATCACAGGAACTGAAGCTTTCTTT	CASRITGTEAFF
TRBJ2-1	TRBD2	NA	TRBV27	TGTGCCAGCAGCTTTATAGTAGCGGGAGGTGAAAATGAGCAGTTCTTC	CASSFIVAGGENEQFF
TRBJ1-2	NA	NA	TRBV7-2	TGTGCCAGCAGCTTATTACCAGGGAGGAGCTACACCTTC	CASSLLPGRSYTF
TRBJ2-7	TRBD2	NA	TRBV10-3	TGTGCCATCAGTGGACTAGCGGACGAGCAGTACTTC	CAISGLADEQYF
TRBJ2-7	TRBD2	NA	TRBV5-6	TGTGCCAGCAGCCCCGGGAGGGGATACTCCTACGAGCAGTACTTC	CASSPGRGYSYEQYF
TRBJ2-6	NA	NA	TRBV7-9	TGTGCCAGCAGCTTAGGCGAACCGACTGGGGCCAACGTCCTGACTTTC	CASSLGEPTGANVLTF